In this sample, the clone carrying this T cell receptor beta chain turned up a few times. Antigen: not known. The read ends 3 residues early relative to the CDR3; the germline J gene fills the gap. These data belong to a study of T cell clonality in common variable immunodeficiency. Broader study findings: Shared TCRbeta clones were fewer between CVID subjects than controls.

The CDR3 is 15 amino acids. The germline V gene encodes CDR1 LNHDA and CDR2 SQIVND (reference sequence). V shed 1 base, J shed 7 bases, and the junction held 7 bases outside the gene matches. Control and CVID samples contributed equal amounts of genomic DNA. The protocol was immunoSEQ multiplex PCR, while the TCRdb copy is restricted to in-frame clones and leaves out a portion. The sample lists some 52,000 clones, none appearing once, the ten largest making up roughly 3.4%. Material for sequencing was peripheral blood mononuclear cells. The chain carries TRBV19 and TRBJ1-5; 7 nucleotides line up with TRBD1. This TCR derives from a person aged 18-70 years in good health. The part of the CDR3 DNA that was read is TGTGCCAGTAGTATAGTGGAGACAGGGAAGCAGCCC. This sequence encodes CASSIVETGKQP. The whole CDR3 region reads CASSIVETGKQPQHF.